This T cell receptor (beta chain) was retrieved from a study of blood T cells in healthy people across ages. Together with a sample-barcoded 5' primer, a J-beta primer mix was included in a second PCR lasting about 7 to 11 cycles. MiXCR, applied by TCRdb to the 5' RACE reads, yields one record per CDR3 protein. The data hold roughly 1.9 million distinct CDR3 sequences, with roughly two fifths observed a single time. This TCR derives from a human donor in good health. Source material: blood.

This CDR3 reads CASSEVPYNSPLHF. CDR3 nucleotides: TGTGCCAGCAGTGAGGTTCCCTATAATTCACCCCTCCACTTT. The chain employs TRBV2 and TRBJ1-6, with unresolved D. This CDR3 has 14 residues. The V end lost 3 bases, the J end lost 2 bases, and 5 bases lay between the germline ends. Germline CDR1 is SNHLY and CDR2 is FYNNEI.